The 21 T cell receptor beta chains in this list originate from one sample, sequenced in a study of blood T cell repertoires in COVID-19. Some clones are missing from TCRdb's copy, which holds only in-frame ones; the method was immunoSEQ multiplex PCR. This table has a few hundred thousand clones, around 87% appearing once. Source material: peripheral blood. The receptors were sampled from a human donor in a cohort sampled during active COVID-19.

The chain has TRBV6-1 and TRBJ1-4, with a possible D match to TRBD1 (5 bases). The CDR3 is 16 residues long. Germline CDR1 and CDR2: MNHNS and SASEGT. V lost 2 bases and J 3 bases, leaving 13 bases between the germline ends. Written as DNA, the CDR3 is TGTGCCAGCAGTGAACGGGTTGGGGGGGCTAATGAAAAACTGTTTTTT. As protein: CASSERVGGANEKLFF.

Here the CDR3 reads CSASQVGGGEKLFF. The CDR3 bases are TGCAGTGCTAGTCAGGTTGGGGGGGGTGAAAAACTGTTTTTT. The V and J genes are TRBV20-1 and TRBJ1-4, with D perhaps matching TRBD1 (5 bases). The CDR3 is 14 residues long. The germline V gene encodes CDR1 DFQATT and CDR2 SNEGSKA (reference sequence). Trimming removed 3 bases from V and 7 bases from J, with 15 bases in between.

This clone was detected a few times. The J gene is TRBJ1-3, the V gene TRBV5-6; TRBD1 aligns across 8 bases. The junction had 8 bases not matched to a gene; V was cut back by 6 bases and J by 6 bases. Germline lookup yields CDR1 SGHDT and CDR2 YYEEEE. CDR3 length: 14 amino acids. CDR3 loop: CASTLQGGTNTIYF. The CDR3 DNA sequence: TGTGCCAGCACCTTACAGGGGGGCACAAACACCATATATTTT.

The chain has TRBV5-1 and TRBJ1-4, with 7 bases matching TRBD1. J was trimmed by 7 bases and V by 0 bases; bases with no gene match: 3. CDR3 length equals 14 residues. Germline CDR1 is SGHRS and CDR2 is YFSETQ. The CDR3 protein is CASSLAAGGEKLFF. Written as DNA, the CDR3 is TGCGCCAGCAGCTTGGCGGCAGGGGGTGAAAAACTGTTTTTT.

This clone was found a few times. V gene TRBV18 combines with J gene TRBJ1-1; D possibly corresponds to TRBD1 (5 bases). The CDR3 runs to 18 residues. Trimming cost V 1 base and J 4 bases, with 22 bases left between them. Germline V lookup: CDR1 KGHSH, CDR2 LQKENI. The CDR3 DNA reads TGTGCCAGCTCACCACTGCTGGGCAGGGTTGGGTCGGCCACTGAAGCTTTCTTT. As protein: CASSPLLGRVGSATEAFF.

This clone has a single count. The J gene is TRBJ1-4, the V gene TRBV28; possible D gene TRBD1, 5 bases. V lost 3 bases to trimming and J lost 7 bases, with 15 bases between them. The CDR3 has 15 amino acids. CDR1 MDHEN and CDR2 SYDVKM come from the germline V gene. CDR3: CASSLAWGGSEKLFF. In nucleotides, the CDR3 is TGTGCCAGCAGTTTGGCTTGGGGGGGTAGTGAAAAACTGTTTTTT. The full variable domain, in which reference TRBV28 and TRBJ1-4 provide the parts outside the CDR3, is DVKVTQSSRYLVKRTGEKVFLECVQDMDHENMFWYRQDPGLGLRLIYFSYDVKMKEKGDIPEGYSVSREKKERFSLILESASTNQTSMYLCASSLAWGGSEKLFFGSGTQLSVL.

V is TRBV5-4 and J is TRBJ1-5; no reliable D call. The CDR3 loop spans 14 amino acids. Germline lookup yields CDR1 SGHNT and CDR2 YYREEE (reference sequence). V lost 2 bases and J 0 bases, leaving 6 bases between the germline ends. Here the CDR3 reads CASSFRGSNQPQHF. The CDR3 DNA is TGTGCCAGCAGCTTCCGGGGTAGCAATCAGCCCCAGCATTTT.

This chain uses TRBV27 with TRBJ1-6, with D possibly being TRBD1 (5 bases). The CDR3 consists of 14 residues. Germline CDR1 MNHEY, CDR2 SMNVEV (reference sequence). Trimming left V 4 bases short and J 8 bases short, with 12 bases between. The CDR3 is CASSSPGGYSPLHF. Written as DNA, the CDR3 is TGTGCCAGCAGTTCCCCCGGGGGGTATTCACCCCTCCACTTT.

The chain joins TRBV15 to TRBJ2-7; weak D call: TRBD1 (5 bases). Germline CDR1 is LNHNV and CDR2 is YYDKDF (reference sequence). The germline V and J ends were trimmed by 9 bases and 7 bases, with 19 bases remaining between them. This CDR3 has 13 residues. CDR3 coding DNA: TGTGCCACTGGCTCACCCCAGGGCGGTGAGCAGTACTTC. Translated, it gives CATGSPQGGEQYF.

This clone was seen more than once but under ten times. The J gene is TRBJ1-2, the V gene TRBV27, with 10 bases matching TRBD1. From germline, CDR1 is MNHEY and CDR2 SMNVEV (reference sequence). The length of the CDR3 is 13 residues. V dropped 10 bases and J dropped 5; count of bases not matched to a gene: 7. The CDR3 DNA reads TGTGCCACCACGACAGGGGGCAGTTATGGCTACACCTTC. Amino acid sequence: CATTTGGSYGYTF.

The chain carries TRBV3-1 (or the pseudogene TRBV3-2) and TRBJ2-1; 8 positions match TRBD2. Germline trimming cut 5 bases from V and 12 bases from J; bases unmatched to any gene: 15. CDR1 is LGHDT and CDR2 is YNNKEL in the germline V gene (reference sequence). The CDR3 is 15 residues long. Here the CDR3 DNA reads TGTGCCAGCAGCTTTCTAGCGGGCCCTGGGGGAGGGCAGTTCTTC. Translation gives CASSFLAGPGGGQFF.

The gene calls are TRBV19 and TRBJ2-3; 7 positions match TRBD2. The germline gives CDR1 LNHDA, CDR2 SQIVND (reference sequence). The V gene end was trimmed by 5 bases and the J gene end by 1 base; junction bases not matched to a gene: 9. The CDR3 has 16 residues. The CDR3 protein is CASSRAGERGTDTQYF. CDR3 bases: TGTGCCAGTAGTCGGGCGGGAGAGCGCGGCACAGATACGCAGTATTTT.

The genes are TRBV25-1 and TRBJ2-7, with 8 nucleotides matching TRBD2. Per the germline V gene, CDR1 is MGHDK and CDR2 is SYGVNS. This CDR3 has 14 amino acids. Trimming at V came to 7 bases and at J to 3 bases, leaving 8 bases not matched to a gene. The DNA for the CDR3 is TGTGCCAGCACGGGGGGGACTAGGTACTACGAGCAGTACTTC. This encodes CASTGGTRYYEQYF.

The chain carries TRBV5-1 and TRBJ2-5; TRBD2 agrees at 14 bases. The germline CDR1 and CDR2 sequences are SGHRS and YFSETQ. The CDR3 loop spans 14 amino acids. The junction had 5 bases not matched to a gene; V was cut back by 7 bases and J by 6 bases. The CDR3 DNA reads as TGCGCCAGCTACGGACTAGCGGGAGGTCAGACCCAGTACTTC. Its translation: CASYGLAGGQTQYF.

The V call is TRBV28, the J call TRBJ2-3, with D perhaps TRBD2 (6 bases). V lost 7 bases and J lost 8, with 16 bases in between. Germline lookup yields CDR1 MDHEN and CDR2 SYDVKM. The CDR3 length is 13 residues. CDR3 in amino acids: CASTNIPGGTQYF. DNA of the CDR3: TGTGCCAGCACCAATATTCCCGGGGGTACGCAGTATTTT.

The chain uses TRBV10-3 and TRBJ1-2; D is uncertain. This CDR3 contains 13 residues. Germline V gene lookup returns CDR1 ENHRY and CDR2 SYGVKD. V lost 0 bases, J lost 8 bases, and 10 bases lay in between. The CDR3 DNA sequence: TGTGCCATCAGTGAGTCTAGAGGGAGCGGCTACACCTTC. This encodes CAISESRGSGYTF.

This clone was found once. The chain couples TRBV5-5 to TRBJ2-7; TRBD2 might be the D (6 bases). The V gene lost 4 bases and the J gene lost 0 bases, with 14 bases spanning the gap. The CDR3 consists of 15 residues. Germline CDR1 reads SGHKS; CDR2 reads YYEKEE (reference sequence). The CDR3 region is CASSPAGFSSYEQYF. In nucleotides, the CDR3 is TGTGCCAGCAGCCCGGCGGGGTTTAGCTCCTACGAGCAGTACTTC.

V gene TRBV3-1 (or the pseudogene TRBV3-2) combines with J gene TRBJ2-1; D is unresolved. Germline CDR1 and CDR2: LGHDT and YNNKEL (reference sequence). The CDR3 spans 14 residues. V was pared by 0 bases and J by 10 bases, with 13 bases between. The CDR3, as DNA: TGTGCCAGCAGCCAAGATAAAGCGTATACAGAGCAGTTCTTC. Amino acid sequence: CASSQDKAYTEQFF.

CDR3 nucleotide sequence: TGTGCCAGCAGTGAAGGAGGGGGATCCTATGGCTACACCTTC. Amino acid sequence: CASSEGGGSYGYTF. This chain links TRBV2 with TRBJ1-2; possibly TRBD1 for D (6 bases). There are 14 residues in the CDR3. Germline V lookup: CDR1 SNHLY, CDR2 FYNNEI. V was cut by 1 base and J by 4 bases, with 10 bases left in between.

CDR3 loop: CASSLAGHGYTF. The CDR3 coding sequence is TGCGCCAGCAGCTTGGCCGGTCATGGCTACACCTTC. V gene TRBV5-1 combines with J gene TRBJ1-2; D gene uncertain. The CDR3 has 12 amino acids. Germline CDR1 is SGHRS and CDR2 is YFSETQ. V was cut by 0 bases and J by 6 bases, with 6 bases left in between.

The genes are TRBV6-5 and TRBJ1-1, with D maybe TRBD1 (6 bases). Trimming removed 0 bases from V and 4 bases from J, with 12 bases in between. Germline loops: CDR1 MNHEY, CDR2 SVGAGI. The length of the CDR3 is 15 residues. CDR3: CASSYSAGVGTEAFF. Written as DNA, the CDR3 is TGTGCCAGCAGTTACTCCGCAGGGGTGGGCACTGAAGCTTTCTTT.